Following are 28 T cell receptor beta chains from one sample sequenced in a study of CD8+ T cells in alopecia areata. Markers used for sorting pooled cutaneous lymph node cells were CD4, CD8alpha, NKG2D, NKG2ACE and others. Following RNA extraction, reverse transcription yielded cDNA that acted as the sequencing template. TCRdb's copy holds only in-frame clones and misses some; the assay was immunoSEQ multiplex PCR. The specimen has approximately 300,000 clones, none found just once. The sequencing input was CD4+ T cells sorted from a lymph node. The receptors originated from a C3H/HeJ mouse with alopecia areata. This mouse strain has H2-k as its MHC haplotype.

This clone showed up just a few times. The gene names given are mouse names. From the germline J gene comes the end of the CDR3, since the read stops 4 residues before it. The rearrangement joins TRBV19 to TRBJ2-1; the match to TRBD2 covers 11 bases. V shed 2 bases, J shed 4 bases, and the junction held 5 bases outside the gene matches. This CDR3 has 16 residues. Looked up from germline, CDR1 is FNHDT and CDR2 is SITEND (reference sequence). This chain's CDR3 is CASSIGRDWGYAEQFF. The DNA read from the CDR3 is TGTGCCAGCAGTATTGGCCGGGACTGGGGGTATGCT.

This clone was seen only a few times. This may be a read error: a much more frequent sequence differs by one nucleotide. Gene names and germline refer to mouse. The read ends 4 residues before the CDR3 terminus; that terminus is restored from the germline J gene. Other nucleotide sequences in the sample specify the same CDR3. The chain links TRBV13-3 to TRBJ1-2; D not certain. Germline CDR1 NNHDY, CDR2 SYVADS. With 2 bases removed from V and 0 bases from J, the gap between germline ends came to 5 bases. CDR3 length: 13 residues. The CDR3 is CASSDTANSDYTF. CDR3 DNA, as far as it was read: TGTGCCAGCAGTGACACAGCAAACTCC.

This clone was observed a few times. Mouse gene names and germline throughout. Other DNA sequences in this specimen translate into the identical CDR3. The CDR3 here is CTCSDWGGSQNTLYF. CDR3 DNA (partial): TGCACCTGCAGTGACTGGGGGGGCAGTCAAAAC. The rearrangement uses TRBV1 and TRBJ2-4, with TRBD2 identical over 11 bases. Read sequence stops 4 residues before the CDR3 end, and the germline J gene provides the missing end. J lost 0 bases, V lost 4 bases, and 0 bases had no gene match. Germline CDR1 and CDR2: NSQYPW and LRSPGD (reference sequence). The CDR3 has 15 amino acids.

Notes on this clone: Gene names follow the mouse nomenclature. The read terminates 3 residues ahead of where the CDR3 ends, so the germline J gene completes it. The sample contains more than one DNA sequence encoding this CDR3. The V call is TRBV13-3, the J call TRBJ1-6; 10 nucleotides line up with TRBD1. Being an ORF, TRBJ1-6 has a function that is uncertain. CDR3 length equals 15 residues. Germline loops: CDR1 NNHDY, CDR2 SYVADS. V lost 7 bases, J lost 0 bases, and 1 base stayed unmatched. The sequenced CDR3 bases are TGTGCCAGCCGGGACAGGGGTTCCTATAATTCGCCC. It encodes CASRDRGSYNSP. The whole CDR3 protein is CASRDRGSYNSPLYF.

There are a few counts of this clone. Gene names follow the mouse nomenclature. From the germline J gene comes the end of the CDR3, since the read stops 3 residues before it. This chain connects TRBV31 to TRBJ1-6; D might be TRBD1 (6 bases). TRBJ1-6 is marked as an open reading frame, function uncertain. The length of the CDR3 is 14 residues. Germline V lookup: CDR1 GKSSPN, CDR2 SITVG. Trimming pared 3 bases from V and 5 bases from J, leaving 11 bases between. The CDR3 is CAWSLGHNNSPLYF. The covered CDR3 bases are TGTGCCTGGAGCCTGGGACATAATAATTCGCCC.

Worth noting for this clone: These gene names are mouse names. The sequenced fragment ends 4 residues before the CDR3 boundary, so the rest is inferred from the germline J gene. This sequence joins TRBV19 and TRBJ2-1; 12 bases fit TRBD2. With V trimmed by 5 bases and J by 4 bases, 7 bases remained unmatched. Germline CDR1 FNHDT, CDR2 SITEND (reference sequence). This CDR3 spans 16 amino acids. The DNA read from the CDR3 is TGTGCCAGCAGAGACTGGGGGGGCGCGGGTTATGCT. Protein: CASRDWGGAGYA. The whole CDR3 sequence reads CASRDWGGAGYAEQFF.

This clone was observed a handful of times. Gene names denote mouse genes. CDR3 loop: CASSIGRGGAETLYF. CDR3 bases read: TGTGCCAGCAGTATAGGCAGGGGGGGTGCAGAA. This chain joins TRBV19 and TRBJ2-3; the D gene is possibly TRBD1 (7 bases). The read gets to within 4 residues of the CDR3 end, and the germline J gene fills in the rest. The CDR3 spans 15 residues. Trimming left V 0 bases short and J 1 base short, with 9 bases between. CDR1 is FNHDT and CDR2 is SITEND in the germline V gene (reference sequence).

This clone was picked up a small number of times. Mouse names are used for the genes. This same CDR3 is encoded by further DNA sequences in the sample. The CDR3 loop reads CASRTGGSTEVFF. Partial CDR3 DNA: TGTGCCAGCAGAACAGGGGGGAGCACA. The V gene is TRBV13-1, the J gene TRBJ1-1, with 8 bases matching TRBD1. Read sequence stops 4 residues before the CDR3 end, and the germline J gene provides the missing end. The CDR3 consists of 13 residues. V was clipped by 5 bases and J by 4 bases; unmatched bases: 4. CDR1 and CDR2 (germline): NSHNY, SYGAGN.

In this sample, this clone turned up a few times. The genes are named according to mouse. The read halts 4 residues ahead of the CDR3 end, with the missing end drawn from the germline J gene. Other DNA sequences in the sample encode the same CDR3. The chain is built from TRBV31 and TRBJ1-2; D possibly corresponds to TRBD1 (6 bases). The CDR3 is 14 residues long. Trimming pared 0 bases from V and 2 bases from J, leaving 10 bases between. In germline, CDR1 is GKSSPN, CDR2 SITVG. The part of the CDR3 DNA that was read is TGTGCCTGGAGTCTAGGGGGGCCGAACTCC. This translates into CAWSLGGPNS. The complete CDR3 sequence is CAWSLGGPNSDYTF. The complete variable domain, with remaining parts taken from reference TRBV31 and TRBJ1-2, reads AQTIHQWPVAEIKAVGSPLSLGCTIKGKSSPNLYWYWQATGGTLQQLFYSITVGQVESVVQLNLSASRPKDDQFILSTEKLLLSHSGFYLCAWSLGGPNSDYTFGSGTRLLVI.

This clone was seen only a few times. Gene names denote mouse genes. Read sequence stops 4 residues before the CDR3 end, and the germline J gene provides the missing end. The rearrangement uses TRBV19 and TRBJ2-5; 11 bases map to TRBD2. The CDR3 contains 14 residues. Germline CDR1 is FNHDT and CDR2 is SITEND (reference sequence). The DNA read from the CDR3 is TGTGCCAGCAGGAGACTGGGGGGGAGAGAC. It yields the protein CASRRLGGRD. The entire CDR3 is CASRRLGGRDTQYF.

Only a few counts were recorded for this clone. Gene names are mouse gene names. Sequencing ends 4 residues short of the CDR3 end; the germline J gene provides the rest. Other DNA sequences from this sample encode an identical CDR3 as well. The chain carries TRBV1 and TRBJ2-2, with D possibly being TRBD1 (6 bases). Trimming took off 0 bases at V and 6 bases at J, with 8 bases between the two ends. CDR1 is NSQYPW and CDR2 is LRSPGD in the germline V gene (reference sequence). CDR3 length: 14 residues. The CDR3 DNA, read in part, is TGCACCTGCAGTGCAGATCAGGGGCCCGGG. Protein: CTCSADQGPG. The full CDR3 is CTCSADQGPGQLYF.

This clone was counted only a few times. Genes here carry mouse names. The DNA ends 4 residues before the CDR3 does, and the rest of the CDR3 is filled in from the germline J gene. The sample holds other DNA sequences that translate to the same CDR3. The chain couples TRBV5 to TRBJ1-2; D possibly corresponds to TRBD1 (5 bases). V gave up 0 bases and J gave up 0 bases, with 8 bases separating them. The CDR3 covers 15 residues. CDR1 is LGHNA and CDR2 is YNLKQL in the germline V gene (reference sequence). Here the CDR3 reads CASSQDWGANSDYTF. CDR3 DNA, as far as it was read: TGTGCCAGCAGCCAAGACTGGGGCGCAAACTCC.

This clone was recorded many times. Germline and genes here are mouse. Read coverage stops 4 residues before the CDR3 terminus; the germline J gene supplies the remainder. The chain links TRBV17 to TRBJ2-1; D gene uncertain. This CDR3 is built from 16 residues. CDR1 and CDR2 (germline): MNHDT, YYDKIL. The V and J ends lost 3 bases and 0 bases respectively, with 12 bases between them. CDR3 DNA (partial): TGTGCTAGCAGTAGCCCCCGACTAGATAACTATGCT. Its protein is CASSSPRLDNYA. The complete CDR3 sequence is CASSSPRLDNYAEQFF.

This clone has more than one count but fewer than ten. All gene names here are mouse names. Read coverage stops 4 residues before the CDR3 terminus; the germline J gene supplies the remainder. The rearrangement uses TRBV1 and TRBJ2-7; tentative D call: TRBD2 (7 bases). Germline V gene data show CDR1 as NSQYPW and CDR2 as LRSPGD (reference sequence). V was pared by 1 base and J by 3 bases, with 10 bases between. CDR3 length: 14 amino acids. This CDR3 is CTCSAGGGDYEQYF. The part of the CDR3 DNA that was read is TGCACCTGCAGTGCAGGAGGGGGGGACTAT.

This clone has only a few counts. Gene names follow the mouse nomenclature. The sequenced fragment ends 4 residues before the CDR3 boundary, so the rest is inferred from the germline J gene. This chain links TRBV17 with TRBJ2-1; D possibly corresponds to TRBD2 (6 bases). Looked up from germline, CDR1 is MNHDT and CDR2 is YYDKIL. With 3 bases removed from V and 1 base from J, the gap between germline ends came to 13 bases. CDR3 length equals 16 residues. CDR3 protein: CASSSSGVLNYAEQFF. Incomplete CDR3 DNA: TGTGCTAGCAGTAGTTCTGGGGTCCTCAACTATGCT.

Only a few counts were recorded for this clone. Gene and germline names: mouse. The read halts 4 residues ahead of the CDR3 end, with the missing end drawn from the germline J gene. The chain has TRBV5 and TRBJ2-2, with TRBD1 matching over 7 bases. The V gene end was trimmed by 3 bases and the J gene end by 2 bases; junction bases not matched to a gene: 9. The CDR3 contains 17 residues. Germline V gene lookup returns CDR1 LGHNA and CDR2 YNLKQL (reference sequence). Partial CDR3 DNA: TGTGCCAGCAGCCACCCCCGGGACAGAGAGAACACCGGG. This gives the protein CASSHPRDRENTG. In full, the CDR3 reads CASSHPRDRENTGQLYF.

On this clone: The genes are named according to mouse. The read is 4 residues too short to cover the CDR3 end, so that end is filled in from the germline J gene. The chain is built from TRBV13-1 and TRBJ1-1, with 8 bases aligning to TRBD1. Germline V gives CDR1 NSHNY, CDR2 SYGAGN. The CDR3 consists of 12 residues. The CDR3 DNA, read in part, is TGTGCCAGCAGTGATACAGGGGGA. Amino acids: CASSDTGG. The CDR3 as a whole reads CASSDTGGEVFF.

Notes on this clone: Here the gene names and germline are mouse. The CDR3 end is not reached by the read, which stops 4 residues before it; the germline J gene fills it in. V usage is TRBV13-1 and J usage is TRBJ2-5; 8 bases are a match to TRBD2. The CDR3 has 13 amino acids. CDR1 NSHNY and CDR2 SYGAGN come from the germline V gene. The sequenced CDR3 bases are TGTGCCAGCAGTGACCACTGGGGGGAC. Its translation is CASSDHWGD. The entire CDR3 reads CASSDHWGDTQYF.

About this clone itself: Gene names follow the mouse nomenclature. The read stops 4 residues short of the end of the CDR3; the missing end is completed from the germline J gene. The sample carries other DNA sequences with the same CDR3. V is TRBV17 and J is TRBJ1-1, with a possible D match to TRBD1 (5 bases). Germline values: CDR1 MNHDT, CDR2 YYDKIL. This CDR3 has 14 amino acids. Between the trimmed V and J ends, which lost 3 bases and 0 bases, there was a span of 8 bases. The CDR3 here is CASSRDNANTEVFF. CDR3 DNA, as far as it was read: TGTGCTAGCAGTAGGGACAACGCAAACACA.

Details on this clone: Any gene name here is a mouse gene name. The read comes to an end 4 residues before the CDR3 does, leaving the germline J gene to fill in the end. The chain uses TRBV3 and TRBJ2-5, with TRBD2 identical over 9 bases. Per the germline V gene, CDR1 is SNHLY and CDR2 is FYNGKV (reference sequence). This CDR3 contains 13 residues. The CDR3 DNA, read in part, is TGTGCCAGCGACTGGGGGATTCGAGAC. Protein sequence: CASDWGIRD. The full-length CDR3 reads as CASDWGIRDTQYF. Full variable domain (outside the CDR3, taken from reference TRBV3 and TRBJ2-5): GPKVLQIPSHQIIDMGQMVTLNCDPVSNHLYFYWYKQILGQQMEFLVNFYNGKVMEKSKLFKDQFSVERPDGSYFTLKIQPTALEDSAVYFCASDWGIRDTQYFGPGTRLLVL.

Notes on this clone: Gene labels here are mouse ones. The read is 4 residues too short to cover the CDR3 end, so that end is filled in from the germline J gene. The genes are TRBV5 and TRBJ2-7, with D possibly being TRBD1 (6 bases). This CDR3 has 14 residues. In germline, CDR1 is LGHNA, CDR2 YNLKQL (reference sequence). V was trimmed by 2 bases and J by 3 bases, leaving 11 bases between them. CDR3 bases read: TGTGCCAGCAGCCAACAGGGGTCCTACTAT. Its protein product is CASSQQGSYY. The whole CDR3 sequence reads CASSQQGSYYEQYF.

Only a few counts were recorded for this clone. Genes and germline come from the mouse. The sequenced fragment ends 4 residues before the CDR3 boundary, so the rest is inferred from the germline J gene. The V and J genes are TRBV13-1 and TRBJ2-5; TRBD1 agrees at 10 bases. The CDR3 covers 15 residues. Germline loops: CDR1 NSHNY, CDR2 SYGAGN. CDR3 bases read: TGTGCCAGCAGTGGCGGACAGGGGGGAAAAGAC. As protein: CASSGGQGGKD. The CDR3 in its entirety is CASSGGQGGKDTQYF.

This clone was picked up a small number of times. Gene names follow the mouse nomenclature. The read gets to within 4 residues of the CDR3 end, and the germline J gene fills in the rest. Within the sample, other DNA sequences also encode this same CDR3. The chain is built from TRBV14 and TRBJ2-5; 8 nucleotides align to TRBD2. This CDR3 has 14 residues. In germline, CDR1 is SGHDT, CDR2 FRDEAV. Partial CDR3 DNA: TGTGCCAGCAGTTTGGGGGGGGCCGGAGAC. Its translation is CASSLGGAGD. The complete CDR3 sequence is CASSLGGAGDTQYF.

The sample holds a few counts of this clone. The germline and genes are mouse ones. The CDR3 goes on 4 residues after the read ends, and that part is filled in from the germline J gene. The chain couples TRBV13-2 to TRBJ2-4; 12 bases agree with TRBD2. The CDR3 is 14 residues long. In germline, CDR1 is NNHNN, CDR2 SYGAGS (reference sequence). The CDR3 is CASGDWGGVNTLYF. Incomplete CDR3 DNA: TGTGCCAGCGGCGACTGGGGGGGCGTGAAC.

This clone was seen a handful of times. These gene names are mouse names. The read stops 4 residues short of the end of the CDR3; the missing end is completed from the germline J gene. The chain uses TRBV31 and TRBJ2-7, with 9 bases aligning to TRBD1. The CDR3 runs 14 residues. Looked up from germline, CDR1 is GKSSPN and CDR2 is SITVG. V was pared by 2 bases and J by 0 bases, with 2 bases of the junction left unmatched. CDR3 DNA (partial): TGTGCCTGGAGTAAGACAGGGGGCTCCTAT. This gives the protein CAWSKTGGSY. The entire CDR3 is CAWSKTGGSYEQYF.

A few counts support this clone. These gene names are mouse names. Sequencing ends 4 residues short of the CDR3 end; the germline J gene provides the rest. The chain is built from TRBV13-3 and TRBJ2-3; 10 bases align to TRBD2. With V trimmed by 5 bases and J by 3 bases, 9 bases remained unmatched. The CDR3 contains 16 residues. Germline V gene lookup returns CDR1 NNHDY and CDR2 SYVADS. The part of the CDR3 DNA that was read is TGTGCCAGCAGAGCCCCATACTGGGGGGGGGCAGAA. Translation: CASRAPYWGGAE. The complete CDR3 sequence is CASRAPYWGGAETLYF.

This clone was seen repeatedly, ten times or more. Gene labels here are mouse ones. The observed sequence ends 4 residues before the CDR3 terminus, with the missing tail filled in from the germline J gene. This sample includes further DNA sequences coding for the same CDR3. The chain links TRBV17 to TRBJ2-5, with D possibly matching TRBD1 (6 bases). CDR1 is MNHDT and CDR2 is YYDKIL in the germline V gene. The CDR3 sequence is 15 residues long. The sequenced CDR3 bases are TGTGCTAGCAGTAGAGACAGGGGAAGAGGAGAC. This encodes CASSRDRGRGD. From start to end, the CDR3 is CASSRDRGRGDTQYF. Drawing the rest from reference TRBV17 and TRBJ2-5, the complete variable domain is DTTVKQNPRYKLARVGKPVNLICSQTMNHDTMYWYQKKPNQAPKLLLFYYDKILNREADTFEKFQSSRPNNSFCSLYIGSAGLEYSAMYLCASSRDRGRGDTQYFGPGTRLLVL.

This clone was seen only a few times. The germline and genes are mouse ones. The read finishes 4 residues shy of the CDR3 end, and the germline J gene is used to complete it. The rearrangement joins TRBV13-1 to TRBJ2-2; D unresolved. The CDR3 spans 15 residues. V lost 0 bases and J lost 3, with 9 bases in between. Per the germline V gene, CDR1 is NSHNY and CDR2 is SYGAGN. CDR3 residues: CASSDARKDTGQLYF. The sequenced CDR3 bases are TGTGCCAGCAGTGATGCCAGGAAGGACACCGGG.